A selection of T cell receptor beta chains follows, all from one sample in a study of T cells after yellow fever vaccination. Each CDR3 protein gets one entry after TCRdb re-called the 5' RACE reads with MiXCR. In the table there are fewer than 350,000 distinct CDR3 sequences, approximately 9% of which are singletons. Sequenced material: PBMCs, taken on the day of the first yellow fever vaccination. These receptors were collected from a man younger than 30 who received the YFV17D yellow fever vaccine. Both conserved end residues are part of each CDR3. Fields, in order: D gene, V gene, J gene, clone size, CDR3 DNA, CDR3 protein. A D gene is named only where the DNA matches it firmly. Only part of the rows carry a size: once, few, many, or a class if the clone is expanded.

.	TRBV7-2	TRBJ2-3	few	TGTGCCAGCAGCTTAGAACAGGGTTGGAAGGTTACGCAGTATTTT	CASSLEQGWKVTQYF
.	TRBV5-1	TRBJ1-2	.	TGCGCCAGCAGCTCTAGGGGGGCCGACAACTATGGCTACACCTTC	CASSSRGADNYGYTF
.	TRBV5-1	TRBJ1-6	few	TGCGCCAGCAGCCGTTTTGATTACTATAATTCACCCCTCCACTTT	CASSRFDYYNSPLHF
TRBD1	TRBV5-1	TRBJ1-1	.	TGCGCCAGCAGCTTGTTTGGACAGGAGAACACTGAAGCTTTCTTT	CASSLFGQENTEAFF
.	TRBV28	TRBJ1-3	.	TGTGCCAGCAGTTCTGACAGTTTTTTCTCTGGAAACACCATATATTTT	CASSSDSFFSGNTIYF
.	TRBV30	TRBJ1-1	many	TGTGCCTGGAGTGTACAGGGAATAGCTTTCTTT	CAWSVQGIAFF
.	TRBV7-2	TRBJ2-7	many	TGTGCCAGCAGCTTTGGTCCGTACGAGCAGTACTTC	CASSFGPYEQYF
.	TRBV20-1	TRBJ2-7	.	TGCAGTGCTTGGGCACCTAGCTCCTACGAGCAGTACTTC	CSAWAPSSYEQYF
.	TRBV18	TRBJ2-1	.	TGTGCCAGCTCACCAGTAGGCAACTCCTACAATGAGCAGTTCTTC	CASSPVGNSYNEQFF
.	TRBV29-1	TRBJ1-5	many	TGCAGCATCAGAGATAGCAATCAGCCCCAGCATTTT	CSIRDSNQPQHF
.	TRBV20-1	TRBJ1-3	few	TGCAGTGCTAGTCGGGGGGCTGGAAACACCATATATTTT	CSASRGAGNTIYF
.	TRBV7-2	TRBJ2-3	few	TGTGCCAGCAGCTTAGGCCGGGGCACAGATACGCAGTATTTT	CASSLGRGTDTQYF
TRBD1	TRBV6-5	TRBJ2-2	.	TGTGCCAGCAGTTTGTGGACAGGGCGGGACACCGGGGAGCTGTTTTTT	CASSLWTGRDTGELFF
TRBD1	TRBV7-2	TRBJ1-1	few	TGTGCCACCGTCGCCGGGACAGACCGTGAAGCTTTCTTT	CATVAGTDREAFF